This T cell receptor (beta chain) was captured in a study of T cells in Graves' hyperthyroidism and ophthalmopathy. The V and J ends lost 2 bases and 3 bases respectively, with 13 bases between them. The CDR3 runs to 15 residues. Germline values: CDR1 MNHEY, CDR2 SVGAGI. This clonotype has at least ten counts. There were TCR beta CDR3 regions amplified from RNA transcripts. The HTBI primer set was used in a first-round RT-PCR of the TCR CDR3. TCRdb itself ran the multiplex PCR reads through MiXCR, one entry per CDR3 protein. The sample carries 640,000 or so distinct CDR3 sequences, about 14% recorded once.

Sequencing was done on a sample of blood. This chain joins TRBV6-5 and TRBJ1-1, with D uncertain. This receptor was obtained from a woman aged 40 to 50 with Graves' ophthalmopathy. Here the CDR3 DNA reads TGTGCCAGCAGTTACGGTTCTCGGAGGGACACTGAAGCTTTCTTT. Residues: CASSYGSRRDTEAFF.